Below are 15 T cell receptor beta chains sequenced from a single sample in a study of blood T cell repertoires in COVID-19. TCRdb's copy holds only in-frame clones and misses some; the assay was immunoSEQ multiplex PCR. The sample records 300,000 to 400,000 clones, 70% to 90% being singletons. The specimen sequenced was peripheral blood. These receptor sequences come from a human donor in a cohort sampled during active COVID-19.

V usage is TRBV5-4 and J usage is TRBJ2-7, with 11 nucleotides matching TRBD2. J lost 2 bases, V lost 3 bases, and 4 bases had no gene match. Germline CDR1 and CDR2: SGHNT and YYREEE (reference sequence). This CDR3 region has 15 residues. The CDR3 region is CASSSPGLAAYEQYF. The CDR3 DNA follows: TGTGCCAGCAGCTCCCCGGGACTAGCGGCCTACGAGCAGTACTTC.

The chain joins TRBV18 to TRBJ1-6; D might be TRBD1 (5 bases). From germline, CDR1 is KGHSH and CDR2 LQKENI. This CDR3 contains 16 residues. V lost 4 bases and J 1 base, leaving 11 bases between the germline ends. The CDR3 bases are TGTGCCAGCTCACTCCAACAGGTTTCCTATAATTCACCCCTCCACTTT. It is translated as CASSLQQVSYNSPLHF.

This rearrangement joins TRBV7-9 to TRBJ1-2; the D gene is possibly TRBD1 (6 bases). Looked up from germline, CDR1 is SEHNR and CDR2 is FQNEAQ (reference sequence). Trimming cost V 2 bases and J 3 bases, with 19 bases left between them. The CDR3 loop spans 17 amino acids. This CDR3 is CASSLKSSGEGYYGYTF. In DNA form, the CDR3 reads TGTGCCAGCAGCTTAAAATCCTCAGGGGAGGGTTACTATGGCTACACCTTC.

The chain is built from TRBV20-1 and TRBJ2-3; the match to TRBD2 covers 14 bases. The ends lost 3 bases at V and 5 bases at J; junction bases unmatched: 4. This CDR3 is 15 amino acids long. Germline lookup yields CDR1 DFQATT and CDR2 SNEGSKA (reference sequence). The chain's CDR3 is CSASGTSGRLDTQYF. The CDR3 DNA follows: TGCAGTGCTAGTGGGACTAGCGGGAGATTAGATACGCAGTATTTT.

The chain couples TRBV6-1 to TRBJ1-6, with 8 nucleotides matching TRBD1. Germline V CDR1 and CDR2: MNHNS, SASEGT. V dropped 3 bases and J dropped 10; count of bases not matched to a gene: 8. The CDR3 spans 15 residues. The CDR3 nucleotides read TGTGCCAGCAGTGAGGTAGGGCAGGGGGCGTCACCCCTCCACTTT. Residues: CASSEVGQGASPLHF.

The chain joins TRBV4-1 to TRBJ1-1; 7 bases align to TRBD1. From germline, CDR1 is MGHRA and CDR2 YSYEKL. The CDR3 consists of 17 residues. J was trimmed by 0 bases and V by 4 bases; bases with no gene match: 11. This chain's CDR3 is CASSLGGTAYMNTEAFF. CDR3 DNA: TGCGCCAGCAGCCTAGGGGGCACGGCTTACATGAACACTGAAGCTTTCTTT.

This chain uses TRBV11-2 with TRBJ2-3; D is possibly TRBD2 (7 bases). V lost 1 base, J lost 5 bases, and 16 bases lay in between. There are 16 residues in the CDR3. Per the germline V gene, CDR1 is SGHAT and CDR2 is FQNNGV. CDR3 sequence (DNA): TGTGCCAGCAGCTTAGTTGCCGGGGGGCCGGGAGATACGCAGTATTTT. Its translation: CASSLVAGGPGDTQYF.

This chain connects TRBV2 to TRBJ1-4; maybe TRBD1 (6 bases). This CDR3 has 13 residues. Germline CDR1 reads SNHLY; CDR2 reads FYNNEI. Trimming left V 5 bases short and J 5 bases short, with 9 bases between. CDR3 protein: CASSPDRNEKLFF. CDR3 DNA sequence: TGTGCCAGCAGTCCGGACAGAAATGAAAAACTGTTTTTT. Variable domain in full (rest from reference TRBV2 and TRBJ1-4): EPEVTQTPSHQVTQMGQEVILRCVPISNHLYFYWYRQILGQKVEFLVSFYNNEISEKSEIFDDQFSVERPDGSNFTLKIRSTKLEDSAMYFCASSPDRNEKLFFGSGTQLSVL.

This chain uses TRBV19 with TRBJ2-7; D may be TRBD1 (5 bases). Trimming took 4 bases from V and 0 from J, leaving 10 bases between them. CDR1 is LNHDA, CDR2 SQIVND, per germline (reference sequence). The CDR3 sequence is 14 residues long. The CDR3 sequence: CASSKDISSYEQYF. For the CDR3, the DNA is TGTGCCAGTAGTAAGGACATTAGCTCCTACGAGCAGTACTTC.

This chain connects TRBV27 to TRBJ1-4, with 8 bases lining up with TRBD1. V was pared by 11 bases and J by 3 bases, with 11 bases of the junction left unmatched. The germline gives CDR1 MNHEY, CDR2 SMNVEV (reference sequence). CDR3 length equals 15 residues. CDR3 in amino acids: CASFRGRGSNEKLFF. The CDR3 bases are TGTGCCTCCTTCAGGGGGCGCGGATCTAATGAAAAACTGTTTTTT.

V and J are TRBV19 and TRBJ1-4, with D unresolved. The V gene lost 3 bases and the J gene lost 8 bases, with 10 bases spanning the gap. This CDR3 contains 13 residues. The germline V gene encodes CDR1 LNHDA and CDR2 SQIVND (reference sequence). In DNA, the CDR3 is TGTGCCAGTAGTATTAGGGAGAGCGAAAAACTGTTTTTT. It translates to CASSIRESEKLFF. The whole variable domain, filled in from reference TRBV19 and TRBJ1-4, reads DGGITQSPKYLFRKEGQNVTLSCEQNLNHDAMYWYRQDPGQGLRLIYYSQIVNDFQKGDIAEGYSVSREKKESFPLTVTSAQKNPTAFYLCASSIRESEKLFFGSGTQLSVL.

The rearrangement links TRBV20-1 to TRBJ1-5; 9 bases line up with TRBD1. The germline V gene has CDR1 DFQATT and CDR2 SNEGSKA (reference sequence). The CDR3 spans 14 residues. Germline trimming cut 3 bases from V and 5 bases from J; bases unmatched to any gene: 5. The CDR3 DNA reads as TGCAGTGCTAGTCTGACAGGGGGAGATCAGCCCCAGCATTTT. As protein: CSASLTGGDQPQHF.

The chain links TRBV24-1 to TRBJ2-2; 16 bases map to TRBD2. Germline CDR1 and CDR2: KGHDR and SFDVKD. CDR3 length equals 16 residues. Trimming cost V 9 bases and J 3 bases; bases outside gene matches: 3. The CDR3 here is CATGTSGGAYTGELFF. As DNA, the CDR3 is TGTGCCACCGGGACTAGCGGGGGGGCATACACCGGGGAGCTGTTTTTT.

The rearrangement joins TRBV18 to TRBJ2-7; possibly TRBD1 for D (6 bases). The V end was cut by 4 bases, the J end by 1 base, with 11 bases between. Germline CDR1 KGHSH, CDR2 LQKENI. This CDR3 has 14 amino acids. The CDR3 protein is CASSRGQGSYEQYF. DNA of the CDR3: TGTGCCAGCTCACGGGGGCAGGGATCCTACGAGCAGTACTTC.

The gene calls are TRBV2 and TRBJ2-2; D not resolved. The CDR3 runs to 13 residues. The germline V and J ends were trimmed by 10 bases and 7 bases, with 16 bases remaining between them. The germline CDR1 and CDR2 sequences are SNHLY and FYNNEI. CDR3 DNA: TGTGCCACCTCCTCTTTTTTTAACGGGGAGCTGTTTTTT. Amino acids: CATSSFFNGELFF.